This T cell receptor beta chain derives from a study of T-cell reconstitution after alpha-beta-depleted transplantation in children. Notes on the study in general: One year post-transplant, T-cell counts and diversity were largely derived from T cells produced anew.

The germline V gene encodes CDR1 SGHTA and CDR2 FQGTGA. Trimming took off 4 bases at V and 0 bases at J, with 14 bases between the two ends. The CDR3 covers 16 residues. Unique molecular identifiers were built into the TCRbeta library. TCRdb called the PCR reads again in MiXCR, with one record for every CDR3 protein. Among about 290,000 distinct CDR3 sequences listed, just over 7.5% were seen once. This clonotype occurred many times. The target antigen is unknown. The chain recombines TRBV7-3 with TRBJ2-3, with D maybe TRBD2 (6 bases). This receptor was identified in a female patient aged 2 to 10 who had a stem cell transplant for Fanconi anemia, so the T cells may come from the graft donor. Here the sequenced sample was peripheral blood, taken 360 days after TCRalphabeta/CD19-depleted stem cell transplant. The CDR3, as DNA: TGTGCCAGCAGCTCAGGAATAGCGGAGAGCACAGATACGCAGTATTTT. Protein sequence: CASSSGIAESTDTQYF.